These 6 T cell receptor beta chains originate from one sample sequenced in a study of shared clonotypes between healthy human individuals. The assay was immunoSEQ multiplex PCR, and TCRdb's table has in-frame clones only and misses some. The sample lists about 1 million clones, roughly 70% occurring once. Sequencing was carried out using memory CD4+ T cells sorted from blood. The subset denotes: CD45RA-negative fraction. The receptors were sampled from a man in his late teens or twenties in good health.

This clone showed up just once. The chain employs TRBV11-3 and TRBJ1-6; D gene ambiguous. CDR1 SGHNT and CDR2 YENEEA come from the germline V gene. Trimming removed 2 bases at V and 6 bases at J, with 14 bases between. The CDR3 has 16 residues. CDR3 sequence: CASSLSDSSGNSPLHF. For the CDR3, the DNA is TGTGCCAGCAGCTTAAGTGACTCGAGCGGTAATTCACCCCTCCACTTT.

The chain has TRBV28 and TRBJ2-3; D is undetermined. Germline CDR1 and CDR2: MDHEN and SYDVKM. Trimming took off 6 bases at V and 3 bases at J, with 7 bases between the two ends. CDR3 length: 12 residues. The CDR3: CASRDTTDTQYF. The CDR3 region has the DNA TGTGCCAGCAGAGATACTACAGATACGCAGTATTTT.

This clone was seen a handful of times. The rearrangement uses TRBV15 and TRBJ1-5, with a weak D call TRBD1 (5 bases). CDR3 length: 16 residues. With 0 bases removed from V and 5 bases from J, the gap between germline ends came to 14 bases. Germline CDR1 and CDR2: LNHNV and YYDKDF (reference sequence). The CDR3 here is CATSRDGRGGYQPQHF. Written as DNA, the CDR3 is TGTGCCACCAGCAGAGATGGGCGGGGGGGGTATCAGCCCCAGCATTTT.

Notes on this clone: This same CDR3 is encoded by further DNA sequences in the sample. V is TRBV5-1 and J is TRBJ1-1; D not certain. This CDR3 is 13 amino acids long. CDR1 and CDR2 (germline): SGHRS, YFSETQ. The germline V and J ends were trimmed by 5 bases and 4 bases, with 12 bases remaining between them. In nucleotides, the CDR3 is TGCGCCAGCAGTTTTGCCGGTAGCACTGAAGCTTTCTTT. Amino acid sequence: CASSFAGSTEAFF. Full variable domain (remainder filled in from reference TRBV5-1 and TRBJ1-1): KAGVTQTPRYLIKTRGQQVTLSCSPISGHRSVSWYQQTPGQGLQFLFEYFSETQRNKGNFPGRFSGRQFSNSRSEMNVSTLELGDSALYLCASSFAGSTEAFFGQGTRLTVV.

In its sample, this clone was seen a few times. The chain employs TRBV9 and TRBJ1-2, with 8 bases aligning to TRBD1. The germline gives CDR1 SGDLS, CDR2 YYNGEE. The CDR3 has 16 amino acids. J lost 2 bases, V lost 4 bases, and 10 bases had no gene match. The CDR3 bases are TGTGCCAGCAGCCTCCGGGAAGGGACAGGAAACTATGGCTACACCTTC. Protein product: CASSLREGTGNYGYTF.

V is TRBV28 and J is TRBJ2-5, with D possibly TRBD1 on 5 matching bases. Germline V gene data show CDR1 as MDHEN and CDR2 as SYDVKM. V lost 10 bases to trimming and J lost 10 bases, with 25 bases between them. The CDR3 length is 14 residues. CDR3 in amino acids: CATEQVIWSHVQYF. DNA for the CDR3: TGTGCCACCGAACAGGTTATCTGGAGTCATGTCCAGTACTTC. Using reference TRBV28 and TRBJ2-5 for the parts outside the CDR3, the full variable domain is DVKVTQSSRYLVKRTGEKVFLECVQDMDHENMFWYRQDPGLGLRLIYFSYDVKMKEKGDIPEGYSVSREKKERFSLILESASTNQTSMYLCATEQVIWSHVQYFGPGTRLLVL.